The source of this TCR beta chain is a study of cytomegalovirus exposure and HLA in healthy donors. Study findings and constraints: The study carried out a later analysis of TCR beta sequences. It associated about 15,000 of them with specific HLA alleles at a false discovery rate of 0.05.

This clone was counted a single time. Its antigen is unidentified. Primers for the PCR totalled 60 Vbeta and 13 Jbeta. Libraries were prepared by immunoSEQ multiplex PCR; TCRdb keeps only in-frame clonotypes and omits some of them. The table has about 70,000 clones, roughly 88% seen once. The germline gives CDR1 SGDLS, CDR2 YYNGEE. With 7 bases clipped from V and 3 bases from J, the junction kept 10 bases outside the gene matches. This CDR3 is 16 amino acids long. The receptor was isolated from a woman under 40 in good health and CMV-seronegative. Sequenced sample: PBMCs. J is TRBJ2-1 and V is TRBV9; TRBD2 aligns across 10 bases. The CDR3 DNA reads as TGTGCCAGCGGAGGGTTAGCGGGAGGATACTACAATGAGCAGTTCTTC. The encoded protein is CASGGLAGGYYNEQFF.